The 14 T cell receptor beta chains in this list originate from one sample, sequenced in a study of T cells in tuberculosis (dated by TCRdb to the late 2010s). The sample's time point label is to be understood as: new active TB diagnosis, blood taken before or within 7 days of starting treatment. The protocol used for the library was the immunoSEQ multiplex PCR assay. This is the immuneACCESS table as TCRdb keeps it, with only in-frame sequences that have V and J called. A part of the clones is gone; compared with another copy, unresolved V genes explain less than half, and the rest is unexplained. Within this sample are roughly 35,000 clones, with roughly 94% of them counted one time only. Together, the top ten hold around 7% of the sample. Here the sequenced sample was PBMCs, taken at tuberculosis diagnosis. The receptors stem from an adult with tuberculosis. Some clones in this sample may be carry-over from other donors' samples.

This clone was detected once. This chain connects TRBV14 to TRBJ2-7; TRBD2 agrees at 10 bases. The CDR3 spans 16 residues. Per the germline V gene, CDR1 is SGHDN and CDR2 is FVKESK. Trimming cost V 2 bases and J 2 bases; bases outside gene matches: 6. The CDR3 DNA reads as TGTGCCAGCAGCCAAACGGGTAGCGGGGGGACCTACGAGCAGTACTTC. Translation gives CASSQTGSGGTYEQYF.

The J gene is TRBJ2-7, the V gene TRBV7-2; the match to TRBD2 covers 9 bases. V shed 7 bases, J shed 4 bases, and the junction held 11 bases outside the gene matches. The CDR3 is 15 amino acids. CDR1 and CDR2 (germline): SGHTA, FQGNSA. The CDR3 DNA reads as TGTGCCAGCACCCCCAGCGGGGGGACCACATACGAGCAGTACTTC. It translates to CASTPSGGTTYEQYF.

The J gene is TRBJ2-1, the V gene TRBV2; 10 bases agree with TRBD1. V trimming: 6 bases; J trimming: 9 bases; junction bases outside the gene matches: 8. The length of the CDR3 is 14 residues. Germline V gives CDR1 SNHLY, CDR2 FYNNEI. For the CDR3, the DNA is TGTGCCAGCAGCGTCAGACAGGGGGCTGGTGAGCAGTTCTTC. This encodes CASSVRQGAGEQFF.

The chain employs TRBV7-9 and TRBJ2-4; tentative D call: TRBD2 (6 bases). The ends were cut back, 0 bases at V and 0 bases at J, with 12 bases in the middle. Looked up from germline, CDR1 is SEHNR and CDR2 is FQNEAQ (reference sequence). The CDR3 extends over 17 amino acids. The DNA of the CDR3 is TGTGCCAGCAGCTTAGCGTTGGGGGGTTTAGCCAAAAACATTCAGTACTTC. It specifies CASSLALGGLAKNIQYF.

The sample holds one count of this clone. The chain links TRBV6-1 to TRBJ2-1; 10 positions agree with TRBD2. Germline trimming cut 9 bases from V and 2 bases from J; bases unmatched to any gene: 7. Germline V CDR1 and CDR2: MNHNS, SASEGT. CDR3 size: 15 residues. CDR3 sequence: CASRRAGGPYNEQFF. DNA of the CDR3: TGTGCCAGTCGACGAGCGGGGGGGCCCTACAATGAGCAGTTCTTC.

The CDR3 sequence: CATRWGTSTYGYTF. In DNA, the CDR3 is TGTGCCACCCGATGGGGGACAAGTACTTATGGCTACACCTTC. The gene calls are TRBV6-1 and TRBJ1-2, with D possibly being TRBD1 (6 bases). Looked up from germline, CDR1 is MNHNS and CDR2 is SASEGT. The CDR3 has 14 residues. V gave up 10 bases and J gave up 5 bases, with 20 bases separating them.

The CDR3, as DNA: TGTGCCAGCAGCCTGGGGACCGACAGGAATAATTCACCCCTCCACTTT. It yields the protein CASSLGTDRNNSPLHF. This chain links TRBV5-5 with TRBJ1-6; TRBD1 is a possible D gene (6 bases). Trimming took 4 bases from V and 5 from J, leaving 16 bases between them. The CDR3 loop spans 16 amino acids. Germline V CDR1 and CDR2: SGHKS, YYEKEE (reference sequence).

This clone was seen a single time. V and J are TRBV30 and TRBJ2-1; TRBD1 matches 9 bases. This CDR3 comprises 17 residues. Germline CDR1 and CDR2: GTSNPN and SVGIG (reference sequence). V trimming: 2 bases; J trimming: 8 bases; junction bases outside the gene matches: 16. Here the CDR3 reads CAWSLLSPGQGKDEQFF. The CDR3 DNA follows: TGTGCCTGGAGTCTTCTTAGCCCGGGACAGGGTAAGGATGAGCAGTTCTTC.

This clone appeared once. J is TRBJ2-7 and V is TRBV5-5; TRBD2 agrees at 10 bases. The junction had 4 bases not matched to a gene; V was cut back by 3 bases and J by 4 bases. This CDR3 is built from 14 residues. Germline CDR1 and CDR2: SGHKS and YYEKEE (reference sequence). In DNA, the CDR3 is TGTGCCAGCAGCTCGGGACTAGCGATTTACGAGCAGTACTTC. Protein product: CASSSGLAIYEQYF.

The chain employs TRBV5-6 and TRBJ1-6; weak D call: TRBD1 (5 bases). Trimming removed 3 bases at V and 5 bases at J, with 15 bases between. Germline V CDR1 and CDR2: SGHDT, YYEEEE. CDR3 size: 16 residues. The CDR3 sequence: CASSSTGGNHNSPLHF. DNA of the CDR3: TGTGCCAGCAGCTCTACAGGCGGGAACCATAATTCACCCCTCCACTTT.

The chain uses TRBV5-4 and TRBJ2-3; tentatively, D is TRBD1 (6 bases). The CDR3 runs to 17 residues. V lost 3 bases, J lost 3 bases, and 20 bases lay in between. Germline CDR1 reads SGHNT; CDR2 reads YYREEE (reference sequence). The CDR3 region is CASSSPGTLLRTDTQYF. The CDR3 DNA reads TGTGCCAGCAGCTCTCCCGGGACACTACTGAGGACAGATACGCAGTATTTT.

The rearrangement links TRBV7-3 to TRBJ2-4; D may be TRBD1 (5 bases). This CDR3 contains 16 residues. Trimming removed 2 bases at V and 3 bases at J, with 14 bases between. Germline V CDR1 and CDR2: SGHTA, FQGTGA. CDR3 sequence: CASSLLARVSKNIQYF. The CDR3 DNA sequence: TGTGCCAGCAGCTTATTAGCCAGGGTGAGCAAAAACATTCAGTACTTC.

This chain links TRBV7-2 with TRBJ1-5; D unclear. This CDR3 has 15 amino acids. V was trimmed by 7 bases and J by 0 bases, leaving 13 bases between them. Germline values: CDR1 SGHTA, CDR2 FQGNSA. In DNA, the CDR3 is TGTGCCAGCAACCCGGCAGGAAATAGCAATCAGCCCCAGCATTTT. Amino acid sequence: CASNPAGNSNQPQHF.

The chain couples TRBV19 to TRBJ1-1; 9 nucleotides agree with TRBD1. CDR1 is LNHDA and CDR2 is SQIVND in the germline V gene (reference sequence). This CDR3 comprises 13 residues. With 6 bases clipped from V and 6 bases from J, the junction kept 5 bases outside the gene matches. The CDR3 DNA is TGTGCCAGTAGGGACAGGGGAGGCGCTGAAGCTTTCTTT. Its protein is CASRDRGGAEAFF.